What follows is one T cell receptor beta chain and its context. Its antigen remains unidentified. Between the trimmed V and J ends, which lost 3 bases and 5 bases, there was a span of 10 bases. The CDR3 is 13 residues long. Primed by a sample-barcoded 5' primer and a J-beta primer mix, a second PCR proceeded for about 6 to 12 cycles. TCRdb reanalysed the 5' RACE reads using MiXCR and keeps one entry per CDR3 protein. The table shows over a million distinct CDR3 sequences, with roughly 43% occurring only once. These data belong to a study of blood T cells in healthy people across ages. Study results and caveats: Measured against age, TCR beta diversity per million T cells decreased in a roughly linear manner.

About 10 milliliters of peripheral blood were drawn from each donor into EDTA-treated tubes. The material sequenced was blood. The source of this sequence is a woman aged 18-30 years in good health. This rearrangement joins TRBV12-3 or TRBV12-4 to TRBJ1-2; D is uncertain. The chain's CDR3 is CASSFLPGYGYTF. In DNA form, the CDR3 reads TGTGCCAGCAGTTTTTTACCGGGTTATGGCTACACCTTC.